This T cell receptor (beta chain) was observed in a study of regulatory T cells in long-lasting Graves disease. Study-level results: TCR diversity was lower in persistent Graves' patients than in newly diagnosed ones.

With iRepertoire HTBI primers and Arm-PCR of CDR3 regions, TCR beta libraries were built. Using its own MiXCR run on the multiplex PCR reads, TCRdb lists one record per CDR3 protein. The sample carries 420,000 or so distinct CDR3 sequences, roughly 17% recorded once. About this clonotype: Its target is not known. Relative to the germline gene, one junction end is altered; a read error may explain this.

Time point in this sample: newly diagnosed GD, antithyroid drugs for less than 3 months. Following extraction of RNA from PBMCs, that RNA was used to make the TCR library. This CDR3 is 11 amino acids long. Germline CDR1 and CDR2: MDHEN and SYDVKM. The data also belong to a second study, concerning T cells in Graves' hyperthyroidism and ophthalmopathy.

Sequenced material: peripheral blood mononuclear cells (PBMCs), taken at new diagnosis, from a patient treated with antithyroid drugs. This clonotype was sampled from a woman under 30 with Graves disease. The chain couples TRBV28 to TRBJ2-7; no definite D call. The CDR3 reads CASVTSYEQHF. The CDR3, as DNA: TGTGCCAGCGTGACGTCCTACGAGCAGCACTTC.